The 5 T cell receptor beta chains listed next were all sequenced from one sample in a study of blood T cells in healthy people across ages. The second PCR ran about 6 to 11 cycles with a sample-barcoded 5' primer and J-beta primers. TCRdb re-called the 5' RACE reads with MiXCR, one entry per CDR3 protein. The sample lists roughly 1,500,000 distinct CDR3 sequences; 40% to 50% were seen once. The sample taken for sequencing was blood. The receptor source for this set is a young woman in good health.

This chain uses TRBV7-9 with TRBJ2-5; D remains ambiguous. Per germline, CDR1 SEHNR and CDR2 FQNEAQ (reference sequence). Trimming removed 8 bases at V and 4 bases at J, with 11 bases between. CDR3 length: 12 residues. CDR3 DNA sequence: TGTGCCAGCGTAACGGGTCGAGAGACCCAGTACTTC. This gives the protein CASVTGRETQYF.

CDR3 DNA: TGTGCCACCAGTATACTGGGACAGGTTTTGAACACTGAAGCTTTCTTT. Residues: CATSILGQVLNTEAFF. This chain connects TRBV15 to TRBJ1-1; the match to TRBD1 covers 8 bases. The V segment lost 6 bases and the J segment 0 bases; nucleotides outside the gene matches: 9. CDR3 length: 16 amino acids. Germline CDR1 reads LNHNV; CDR2 reads YYDKDF (reference sequence).

The chain uses TRBV11-1 and TRBJ2-5, with a possible D match to TRBD1 (6 bases). V shed 3 bases and J shed 11 bases, with 22 bases lying between them. Germline assignment: CDR1 SGHAT and CDR2 FQDESV (reference sequence). The CDR3 spans 15 residues. The DNA of the CDR3 is TGTGCCAGCAGCTTCACAGGGAATGCGGCCAATGAGCAGTACTTC. Protein: CASSFTGNAANEQYF. The whole variable domain, remainder taken from reference TRBV11-1 and TRBJ2-5, is EAEVAQSPRYKITEKSQAVAFWCDPISGHATLYWYRQILGQGPELLVQFQDESVVDDSQLPKDRFSAERLKGVDSTLKIQPAELGDSAMYLCASSFTGNAANEQYFGPGTRLLVL.

The chain uses TRBV20-1 and TRBJ2-5, with 8 nucleotides matching TRBD2. This CDR3 has 14 residues. V dropped 6 bases and J dropped 1; count of bases not matched to a gene: 7. CDR1 and CDR2 (germline): DFQATT, SNEGSKA (reference sequence). CDR3 coding DNA: TGCAGTGCCCATCCTAGCGGGCCCCAAGAGACCCAGTACTTC. It specifies CSAHPSGPQETQYF.

This clonotype was counted only a few times. This chain connects TRBV7-6 to TRBJ2-3; D might be TRBD2 (6 bases). This CDR3 is 16 amino acids long. In germline, CDR1 is SGHVS, CDR2 FNYEAQ. Trimming took off 4 bases at V and 4 bases at J, with 18 bases between the two ends. The CDR3 protein is CASSSPVWGRSDTQYF. The DNA for the CDR3 is TGTGCCAGCAGCTCCCCGGTTTGGGGGAGGTCAGATACGCAGTATTTT.